A selection of T cell receptor beta chains follows, all from one sample in a study of technical replicates of blood from a handful of donors. Sequenced by immunoSEQ multiplex PCR; TCRdb stores in-frame clones only, minus some. The table records approximately 75,000 clones, roughly 92% of them present only once. The source material was T cells isolated from PBMCs. The receptors here all came from a human donor in good health. Each CDR3 is given with its conserved first and last residue. D genes are given only for firm matches. A row's size may be missing; if present it is once, few, many or a size class.

length: 12; V: TRBV11-3; size: -; J: TRBJ2-5; D: -; CDR3: CASSLAQETQYF; DNA: TGTGCCAGCAGCTTAGCGCAAGAGACCCAGTACTTC
length: 17; V: TRBV7-3; size: -; J: TRBJ1-1; D: TRBD1; CDR3: CASSLTGQDLSNTEAFF; DNA: TGTGCCAGCAGCTTAACAGGACAGGATCTTTCGAACACTGAAGCTTTCTTT
length: 19; V: TRBV18; size: once; J: TRBJ1-2; D: TRBD1; CDR3: CASSRNSGTGAFPNYGYTF; DNA: TGTGCCAGCTCCCGCAATTCCGGGACAGGGGCCTTCCCTAACTATGGCTACACCTTC
length: 13; V: TRBV29-1; size: -; J: TRBJ2-1; D: TRBD2; CDR3: CSVLAGDLNEQFF; DNA: TGCAGCGTTCTAGCGGGAGATCTCAATGAGCAGTTCTTC
length: 16; V: TRBV27; size: -; J: TRBJ2-5; D: TRBD2; CDR3: CASTPGGGDRSGTQYF; DNA: TGTGCCAGCACCCCGGGGGGGGGAGACCGTAGTGGGACCCAGTACTTC
length: 14; V: TRBV9; size: -; J: TRBJ2-7; D: TRBD1; CDR3: CASTRTGASYEQYF; DNA: TGTGCCAGCACCCGGACAGGGGCCTCCTACGAGCAGTACTTC
length: 12; V: TRBV30; size: -; J: TRBJ2-1; D: TRBD1; CDR3: CAWNRGLNEQFF; DNA: TGTGCCTGGAACAGGGGGCTGAATGAGCAGTTCTTC
length: 15; V: TRBV9; size: -; J: TRBJ2-2; D: TRBD2; CDR3: CASNIAGTYTGELFF; DNA: TGTGCCAGCAACATAGCGGGAACCTACACCGGGGAGCTGTTTTTT
length: 12; V: TRBV19; size: -; J: TRBJ1-2; D: -; CDR3: CASSIDLYGYTF; DNA: TGTGCCAGTAGTATAGATCTATATGGCTACACCTTC
length: 13; V: TRBV29-1; size: -; J: TRBJ2-4; D: -; CDR3: CSVVFSGENIQYF; DNA: TGCAGCGTTGTTTTTTCGGGAGAAAACATTCAGTACTTC
length: 15; V: TRBV27; size: -; J: TRBJ2-7; D: TRBD1; CDR3: CASRSWGQGGYEQYF; DNA: TGTGCCAGCAGATCATGGGGACAGGGGGGCTACGAGCAGTACTTC
length: 12; V: TRBV11-2; size: -; J: TRBJ1-2; D: -; CDR3: CASSSWDFEVCF; DNA: TGTGCCAGCAGCTCCTGGGACTTCGAAGTCTGCTTC
length: 12; V: TRBV7-9; size: -; J: TRBJ2-7; D: -; CDR3: CASSPGTGEQYF; DNA: TGTGCCAGCAGCCCAGGGACTGGCGAGCAGTACTTC
length: 13; V: TRBV2; size: -; J: TRBJ2-7; D: TRBD1; CDR3: CASGGTGAYEQYF; DNA: TGTGCCAGCGGGGGGACAGGAGCCTACGAGCAGTACTTC
length: 16; V: TRBV6-5; size: -; J: TRBJ2-6; D: -; CDR3: CASSYSRGSGANVLTF; DNA: TGTGCCAGCAGTTACTCGAGAGGTTCTGGGGCCAACGTCCTGACTTTC
length: 15; V: TRBV11-2; size: -; J: TRBJ1-1; D: -; CDR3: CASSFSVLGGTEAFF; DNA: TGTGCCAGCAGCTTCTCCGTGCTAGGGGGCACTGAAGCTTTCTTT
length: 19; V: TRBV7-9; size: -; J: TRBJ2-7; D: TRBD2; CDR3: CASSLGLVASGSFSYEQYF; DNA: TGTGCCAGCAGCTTAGGTCTAGTAGCTAGCGGGAGTTTCTCCTACGAGCAGTACTTC
length: 15; V: TRBV4-2; size: -; J: TRBJ2-3; D: -; CDR3: CASSSHSTSTDTQYF; DNA: TGTGCCAGCAGCTCCCATTCCACTAGCACAGATACGCAGTATTTT
length: 12; V: TRBV10-2; size: -; J: TRBJ2-7; D: -; CDR3: CASSGGRDEQYF; DNA: TGCGCCAGCAGTGGGGGCCGGGACGAGCAGTACTTC
length: 15; V: TRBV4-3; size: -; J: TRBJ1-5; D: TRBD1; CDR3: CASSQGAQGNQPQHF; DNA: TGCGCCAGCAGCCAAGGTGCACAGGGGAATCAGCCCCAGCATTTT
length: 14; V: TRBV28; size: -; J: TRBJ2-1; D: TRBD2; CDR3: CASSTEREPWGAFF; DNA: TGTGCCAGCAGCACCGAGCGGGAGCCTTGGGGGGCGTTCTTC
length: 17; V: TRBV19; size: -; J: TRBJ1-5; D: TRBD1; CDR3: CASSIAAGGRVNQPQHF; DNA: TGTGCCAGTAGTATAGCGGCAGGGGGCCGCGTCAATCAGCCCCAGCATTTT
length: 12; V: TRBV25-1; size: -; J: TRBJ1-4; D: -; CDR3: CASSERGEKLFF; DNA: TGTGCCAGCAGTGAACGGGGGGAAAAACTGTTTTTT
length: 11; V: TRBV4-1; size: -; J: TRBJ1-1; D: -; CDR3: CASSQDYEAFF; DNA: TGCGCCAGCAGCCAAGACTACGAAGCTTTCTTT
length: 14; V: TRBV11-3; size: -; J: TRBJ1-1; D: TRBD1; CDR3: CASSFSRDRAEAFF; DNA: TGTGCCAGCAGCTTTAGTAGGGACAGGGCTGAAGCTTTCTTT
length: 15; V: TRBV9; size: -; J: TRBJ2-3; D: -; CDR3: CASSPQRASTDTQYF; DNA: TGTGCCAGCAGCCCCCAGCGGGCTAGCACAGATACGCAGTATTTT
length: 14; V: TRBV5-1; size: -; J: TRBJ1-1; D: -; CDR3: CASSSVWGGTEAFF; DNA: TGCGCCAGCAGCTCCGTGTGGGGGGGCACTGAAGCTTTCTTT
length: 13; V: TRBV5-1; size: -; J: TRBJ1-2; D: TRBD1; CDR3: CASSFGTAYGYTF; DNA: TGCGCCAGCAGCTTCGGGACAGCCTATGGCTACACCTTC
length: 18; V: TRBV28; size: -; J: TRBJ2-3; D: -; CDR3: CASSLYSRINISTDTQYF; DNA: TGTGCCAGCAGTTTATATAGCCGGATTAATATTAGCACAGATACGCAGTATTTT
length: 14; V: TRBV5-1; size: -; J: TRBJ2-5; D: TRBD1; CDR3: CASSNTGAKETQYF; DNA: TGCGCCAGCAGCAACACAGGGGCAAAAGAGACCCAGTACTTC
length: 14; V: TRBV30; size: -; J: TRBJ1-5; D: TRBD1; CDR3: CAWSGTGWNQPQHF; DNA: TGTGCCTGGAGTGGGACAGGGTGGAATCAGCCCCAGCATTTT